A single sample gave rise to the 9 T cell receptor beta chains below, sequenced in a study of cytomegalovirus exposure and HLA in healthy donors. Primers: 60 Vbeta forward and 13 Jbeta reverse. Profiled with immunoSEQ multiplex PCR; TCRdb holds only in-frame clones, not every one. The sample holds some 160,000 clones, over 75% seen once. The source material was PBMCs. Every receptor here comes from a woman aged 50 to 60 in good health and CMV-seronegative.

The chain joins TRBV27 to TRBJ2-1; perhaps TRBD2 as D (6 bases). The CDR3 loop spans 15 amino acids. V was cut by 2 bases and J by 7 bases, with 15 bases left in between. Germline V gene data show CDR1 as MNHEY and CDR2 as SMNVEV (reference sequence). The CDR3 region has the DNA TGTGCCAGCAGTTTAAGGCGGACTACTATGAATGAGCAGTTCTTC. Translation gives CASSLRRTTMNEQFF.

The chain is built from TRBV5-3 and TRBJ2-3; 8 nucleotides match TRBD1. TRBV5-3 falls under the ORF class, with uncertain function. The CDR3 loop spans 18 amino acids. V lost 2 bases to trimming and J lost 2 bases; unmatched junction nucleotides: 13. The CDR3 nucleotides are TGTGCCAGAAGCTTACCATCCCATCAGGGGGCGAACACAGATACGCAGTATTTT. It specifies CARSLPSHQGANTDTQYF.

The chain couples TRBV18 to TRBJ2-1, with TRBD2 identical over 8 bases. After removal of 8 bases from V and 0 bases from J, the junction contained 3 bases not matched to a gene. Germline lookup yields CDR1 KGHSH and CDR2 LQKENI. The CDR3 extends over 14 amino acids. CDR3 coding DNA: TGTGCCAGCAGCGGGGGAAGCTCCTACAATGAGCAGTTCTTC. As protein: CASSGGSSYNEQFF.

The DNA for the CDR3 is TGTGCCAGCGGGACAGGGAGTTATAGCAATCAGCCCCAGCATTTT. Encoded protein: CASGTGSYSNQPQHF. This chain connects TRBV2 to TRBJ1-5, with 9 bases that match TRBD1. J gave up 0 bases and V 8 bases, and 5 bases lay outside the gene matches. Germline CDR1 reads SNHLY; CDR2 reads FYNNEI. CDR3 length: 15 amino acids.

This clone has just one count. This chain links TRBV28 with TRBJ2-6; TRBD1 might be the D (6 bases). Germline CDR1 is MDHEN and CDR2 is SYDVKM. CDR3 size: 14 residues. Trimming cost V 5 bases and J 7 bases, with 12 bases left between them. The CDR3 DNA reads as TGTGCCAGCAGTGACTTCGGGACAGCCAACGTCCTGACTTTC. This codes for CASSDFGTANVLTF.

This clone was seen more than once but under ten times. The sample holds other DNA sequences that translate to the same CDR3. The V call is TRBV5-6, the J call TRBJ1-1, with 7 positions matching TRBD1. Unmatched junction bases numbered 4, after V lost 0 bases and J lost 2 bases. Germline assignment: CDR1 SGHDT and CDR2 YYEEEE. The CDR3 length is 15 residues. The CDR3 loop reads CASSLARQGNTEAFF. DNA for the CDR3: TGTGCCAGCAGCTTGGCAAGACAGGGAAACACTGAAGCTTTCTTT.

This clone was counted once. The V and J genes are TRBV18 and TRBJ1-4; 7 positions agree with TRBD1. There are 14 residues in the CDR3. Germline V gives CDR1 KGHSH, CDR2 LQKENI. J gave up 5 bases and V 6 bases, and 6 bases lay outside the gene matches. The CDR3 nucleotides are TGTGCCAGCTCCCCCGGGACAGTAAATGAAAAACTGTTTTTT. This encodes CASSPGTVNEKLFF. Full variable domain (missing parts from reference TRBV18 and TRBJ1-4): NAGVMQNPRHLVRRRGQEARLRCSPMKGHSHVYWYRQLPEEGLKFMVYLQKENIIDESGMPKERFSAEFPKEGPSILRIQQVVRGDSAAYFCASSPGTVNEKLFFGSGTQLSVL.

This sequence joins TRBV5-1 and TRBJ1-1; D gene unclear. Trimming shortened V by 6 bases and J by 5 bases, and 11 bases separated the two germline ends. This CDR3 is built from 12 residues. Germline lookup yields CDR1 SGHRS and CDR2 YFSETQ. CDR3 loop: CASTDTETEAFF. In DNA form, the CDR3 reads TGCGCCAGCACCGACACAGAGACTGAAGCTTTCTTT.

The chain links TRBV6-1 to TRBJ2-5, with 9 nucleotides matching TRBD1. CDR1 is MNHNS and CDR2 is SASEGT in the germline V gene. Unmatched junction bases numbered 6, after V lost 5 bases and J lost 5 bases. The CDR3 sequence is 14 residues long. The CDR3 loop is CASSNDRGLETQYF. The CDR3 DNA reads TGTGCCAGCAGTAACGACAGGGGGTTGGAGACCCAGTACTTC.